This T cell receptor beta chain was captured in a study of blood T cell repertoires in COVID-19. Overall study: The United States, Italy and Spain supplied acute and convalescent COVID-19 samples. Sources were T cells, B-cell-depleted T cells, or PBMCs; the material itself was cDNA or gDNA.

CDR1 and CDR2 from the germline V gene are DFQATT and SNEGSKA (reference sequence). This CDR3 comprises 15 residues. V lost 3 bases to trimming and J lost 5 bases; unmatched junction nucleotides: 9. Profiled with immunoSEQ multiplex PCR; TCRdb holds only in-frame clones, not every one. Of 200,000 to 250,000 clones detected, roughly 75% appear once; the ten largest clones hold under 8.5%. This TCR came from a woman aged 70-85 years with acute or convalescent COVID-19. The chain carries TRBV20-1 and TRBJ2-5, with TRBD2 matching over 10 bases. The sample was peripheral blood. The CDR3 nucleotides read TGCAGTGCTAGTCAAGCGGGGGGGCCGTCGGAGACCCAGTACTTC. It is translated as CSASQAGGPSETQYF.